This T cell receptor (beta chain) was retrieved from a study of T cells after posttransplantation cyclophosphamide. Using immunoSEQ multiplex PCR, the repertoire was profiled, and TCRdb retains in-frame clones only, with some absent. The profile covers 25,000 to 35,000 clones, with roughly 90% appearing a single time and 15% taken by the ten largest. Per the germline V gene, CDR1 is MDHEN and CDR2 is SYDVKM. CDR3 length: 16 amino acids. V lost 5 bases, J lost 0 bases, and 8 bases stayed unmatched. This chain uses TRBV28 with TRBJ1-2; 8 bases line up with TRBD1. The receptor was derived from a middle-aged woman with a blood cancer, CMV-positive, and with a related stem cell donor. The sequencing sample was made of PBMCs. The CDR3 loop reads CASSQDRALSNYGYTF. In DNA form, the CDR3 reads TGTGCCAGCAGTCAGGACAGGGCCCTTTCTAACTATGGCTACACCTTC.